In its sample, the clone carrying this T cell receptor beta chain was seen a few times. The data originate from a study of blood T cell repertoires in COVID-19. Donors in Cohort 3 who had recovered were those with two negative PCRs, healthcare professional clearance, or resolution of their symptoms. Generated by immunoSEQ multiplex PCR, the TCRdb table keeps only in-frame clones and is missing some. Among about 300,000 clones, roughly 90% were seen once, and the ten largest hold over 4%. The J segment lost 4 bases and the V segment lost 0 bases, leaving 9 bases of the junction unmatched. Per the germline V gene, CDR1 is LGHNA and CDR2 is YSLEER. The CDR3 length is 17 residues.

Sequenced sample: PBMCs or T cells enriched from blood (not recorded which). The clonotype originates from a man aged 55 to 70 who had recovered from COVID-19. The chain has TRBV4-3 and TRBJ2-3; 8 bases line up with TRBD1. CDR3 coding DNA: TGCGCCAGCAGCCAAGATTCGAGGGGACAGGCCTCAGATACGCAGTATTTT. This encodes CASSQDSRGQASDTQYF.